The 26 T cell receptor beta chains given below trace back to one sample, sequenced in a study of blood T cell repertoires in COVID-19 (dated by TCRdb to the early 2020s). The library came from the immunoSEQ multiplex PCR assay. In its TCRdb copy, this immuneACCESS table keeps in-frame sequences only and misses some clones. Where compared with another copy, unresolved V genes explain less than half of these, and the others have no known cause. The sample includes about 220,000 clones, with around three quarters observed a single time. The ten most abundant clones make up approximately 6.6% of the sample. Sequenced material: peripheral blood. All receptors come from a woman in her sixties or seventies with acute or convalescent COVID-19.

The sample holds a few counts of this clone. The rearrangement uses TRBV27 and TRBJ1-5, with 10 bases aligning to TRBD1. The CDR3 loop spans 16 amino acids. In germline, CDR1 is MNHEY, CDR2 SMNVEV (reference sequence). J was trimmed by 6 bases and V by 5 bases; bases with no gene match: 10. CDR3 sequence reads: CASSEGDRGGGQPQHF. DNA of the CDR3: TGTGCCAGCAGTGAGGGGGACAGGGGAGGCGGTCAGCCCCAGCATTTT.

The chain carries TRBV24-1 and TRBJ1-2; D perhaps matches TRBD1 (6 bases). The CDR3 sequence is 18 residues long. Per germline, CDR1 KGHDR and CDR2 SFDVKD. The ends were cut back, 0 bases at V and 3 bases at J, with 19 bases in the middle. The CDR3 sequence is CATSDLRQGSISYYGYTF. The CDR3 region has the DNA TGTGCCACCAGTGATTTGCGGCAGGGGAGCATATCTTACTATGGCTACACCTTC.

The V and J genes are TRBV7-6 and TRBJ2-3, with 10 positions matching TRBD1. Germline CDR1 reads SGHVS; CDR2 reads FNYEAQ. The junction had 3 bases not matched to a gene; V was cut back by 4 bases and J by 2 bases. The CDR3 runs to 15 residues. The CDR3: CASSSGTGVTDTQYF. The CDR3, as DNA: TGTGCCAGCAGCTCCGGGACAGGGGTCACAGATACGCAGTATTTT.

This chain connects TRBV6-1 to TRBJ2-7; maybe TRBD2 (6 bases). This CDR3 has 14 residues. Per the germline V gene, CDR1 is MNHNS and CDR2 is SASEGT. Trimming left V 5 bases short and J 3 bases short, with 14 bases between. The CDR3 DNA is TGTGCCAGCAGTAAATCGGGACTGGGCTACGAGCAGTACTTC. Its translation is CASSKSGLGYEQYF.

This chain joins TRBV7-6 and TRBJ2-3, with a weak D call TRBD1 (5 bases). V shed 4 bases and J shed 4 bases, with 9 bases lying between them. This CDR3 contains 13 residues. Germline loops: CDR1 SGHVS, CDR2 FNYEAQ. As DNA, the CDR3 is TGTGCCAGCAGCTACGACAGATCAGATACGCAGTATTTT. Translating gives CASSYDRSDTQYF.

The chain employs TRBV30 and TRBJ2-5, with D maybe TRBD1 (6 bases). CDR1 and CDR2 from the germline V gene are GTSNPN and SVGIG (reference sequence). This CDR3 contains 13 residues. Trimming took 5 bases from V and 0 from J, leaving 10 bases between them. The CDR3 here is CAWEQGNQETQYF. The DNA for the CDR3 is TGTGCCTGGGAACAGGGAAACCAAGAGACCCAGTACTTC.

The V and J genes are TRBV7-3 and TRBJ2-5; 7 positions agree with TRBD2. The germline CDR1 and CDR2 sequences are SGHTA and FQGTGA. The J segment lost 8 bases and the V segment lost 5 bases, leaving 14 bases of the junction unmatched. The CDR3 has 15 residues. The CDR3 sequence is CASSPQAGSAGTQYF. In nucleotides, the CDR3 is TGTGCCAGCAGCCCGCAAGCGGGGTCCGCGGGTACCCAGTACTTC. The full variable domain, with the rest looked up from reference TRBV7-3 and TRBJ2-5, is GAGVSQTPSNKVTEKGKYVELRCDPISGHTALYWYRQSLGQGPEFLIYFQGTGAADDSGLPNDRFFAVRPEGSVSTLKIQRTERGDSAVYLCASSPQAGSAGTQYFGPGTRLLVL.

This chain joins TRBV5-8 and TRBJ1-5, with D possibly being TRBD1 (5 bases). The V end was cut by 4 bases, the J end by 5 bases, with 16 bases between. The CDR3 covers 15 residues. The germline V gene encodes CDR1 SGHTS and CDR2 YDEGEE. The CDR3, as DNA: TGTGCCAGCAGCGGGGGGGGGAGGATAGATCAGCCCCAGCATTTT. Its translation: CASSGGGRIDQPQHF.

The chain is built from TRBV21-1 and TRBJ1-6; the table names TRBD1, a call not compared with the DNA. TRBV21-1 has pseudogene status. The CDR3 consists of 15 residues. CDR3 in DNA: TGTGCCAGCAGCAAAAAGGGGCCGGGTAATTCACCCCTCCACTTT. Translating it yields CASSKKGPGNSPLHF.

The V call is TRBV7-2, the J call TRBJ2-5; D gene ambiguous. Germline V CDR1 and CDR2: SGHTA, FQGNSA. This CDR3 spans 15 amino acids. The V end was cut by 2 bases, the J end by 0 bases, with 10 bases between. CDR3 region: CASSLRAWDQETQYF. The CDR3 nucleotides read TGTGCCAGCAGCTTACGAGCGTGGGACCAAGAGACCCAGTACTTC.

This clone was recorded once. The J gene is TRBJ2-7, the V gene TRBV19; 10 bases line up with TRBD2. The germline V gene has CDR1 LNHDA and CDR2 SQIVND (reference sequence). Germline trimming cut 3 bases from V and 1 base from J; bases unmatched to any gene: 15. This CDR3 has 19 amino acids. CDR3 sequence reads: CASSIFGGIAGGPSYEQYF. CDR3 DNA sequence: TGTGCCAGTAGTATCTTCGGGGGAATAGCGGGGGGCCCTTCCTACGAGCAGTACTTC.

The J gene is TRBJ1-1, the V gene TRBV6-5, with D possibly matching TRBD1 (5 bases). The CDR3 runs to 15 residues. Germline CDR1 and CDR2: MNHEY and SVGAGI. Trimming took off 0 bases at V and 1 base at J, with 9 bases between the two ends. This CDR3 reads CASSYSLGGNTEAFF. The CDR3 coding sequence is TGTGCCAGCAGTTACTCTTTGGGGGGGAACACTGAAGCTTTCTTT.

The chain employs TRBV7-2 and TRBJ1-6, with D perhaps matching TRBD1 (5 bases). This CDR3 has 16 amino acids. The V gene lost 5 bases and the J gene lost 9 bases, with 20 bases spanning the gap. Germline values: CDR1 SGHTA, CDR2 FQGNSA. The CDR3 DNA follows: TGTGCCAGCAGCGTAACGACGGCAGGGAACTTTTCACCCCTCCACTTT. It translates to CASSVTTAGNFSPLHF.

This clone has a handful of counts. The sample contains more than one DNA sequence encoding this CDR3. The rearrangement links TRBV2 to TRBJ1-1; D remains ambiguous. The germline gives CDR1 SNHLY, CDR2 FYNNEI. The CDR3 has 11 residues. Trimming took 8 bases from V and 1 from J, leaving 5 bases between them. CDR3 bases: TGTGCCAGCTCCCGGAACACTGAAGCTTTCTTT. Protein sequence: CASSRNTEAFF. Using reference TRBV2 and TRBJ1-1 for the parts outside the CDR3, the full variable domain is EPEVTQTPSHQVTQMGQEVILRCVPISNHLYFYWYRQILGQKVEFLVSFYNNEISEKSEIFDDQFSVERPDGSNFTLKIRSTKLEDSAMYFCASSRNTEAFFGQGTRLTVV.

The chain employs TRBV18 and TRBJ1-1; 7 bases line up with TRBD1. The CDR3 spans 15 residues. Germline V lookup: CDR1 KGHSH, CDR2 LQKENI. V was clipped by 3 bases and J by 4 bases; unmatched bases: 8. Here the CDR3 reads CASSPGPRGSTEAFF. In DNA form, the CDR3 reads TGTGCCAGCTCACCCGGCCCCAGGGGGAGCACTGAAGCTTTCTTT. Filled out from reference TRBV18 and TRBJ1-1, the complete variable domain reads NAGVMQNPRHLVRRRGQEARLRCSPMKGHSHVYWYRQLPEEGLKFMVYLQKENIIDESGMPKERFSAEFPKEGPSILRIQQVVRGDSAAYFCASSPGPRGSTEAFFGQGTRLTVV.

This clone was detected once. The rearrangement uses TRBV30 and TRBJ2-2; unclear D gene. This CDR3 region has 14 residues. Trimming cost V 6 bases and J 0 bases, with 11 bases left between them. The V gene's germline CDR1 is GTSNPN and CDR2 SVGIG (reference sequence). CDR3 amino acids: CACQTTSNTGELFF. The CDR3 DNA reads TGTGCCTGTCAAACAACGTCGAACACCGGGGAGCTGTTTTTT.

This clone came up once. This chain connects TRBV5-6 to TRBJ2-3, with 7 positions matching TRBD1. V was pared by 7 bases and J by 6 bases, with 11 bases of the junction left unmatched. The CDR3 is made up of 14 amino acids. The germline V gene has CDR1 SGHDT and CDR2 YYEEEE. The CDR3 bases are TGTGCCAGCGGGGCGAGGGGGCGAGGGGATACGCAGTATTTT. It yields the protein CASGARGRGDTQYF.

The J gene is TRBJ2-1, the V gene TRBV7-8; TRBD2 agrees at 9 bases. CDR1 and CDR2 (germline): SGHVS, FQNEAQ. The V and J ends lost 5 bases and 3 bases, in that order; junction bases with no gene match: 5. The CDR3 runs 15 residues. The CDR3 region has the DNA TGTGCCAGCAGCCCTCCTAGCGGGGTCTACAATGAGCAGTTCTTC. Its translation: CASSPPSGVYNEQFF.

This chain connects TRBV6-1 to TRBJ1-6, with 7 bases fitting TRBD1. The germline V gene encodes CDR1 MNHNS and CDR2 SASEGT. Trimming removed 4 bases from V and 6 bases from J; junction bases left unmatched: 12. CDR3 length: 17 amino acids. The CDR3 reads CASSAAGFWDSNSPLHF. The DNA for the CDR3 is TGTGCCAGCAGTGCTGCGGGTTTTTGGGACAGTAATTCACCCCTCCACTTT.

Only a few counts were recorded for this clone. The chain links TRBV5-1 to TRBJ2-5, with D tentatively TRBD2 (6 bases). CDR3 length: 15 residues. The germline V gene has CDR1 SGHRS and CDR2 YFSETQ. Trimming shortened V by 1 base and J by 2 bases, and 12 bases separated the two germline ends. The CDR3 DNA is TGCGCCAGCAGCTTGCGCGGGGAGGTACAAGAGACCCAGTACTTC. Its protein product is CASSLRGEVQETQYF.

V usage is TRBV5-1 and J usage is TRBJ2-1; 8 bases are a match to TRBD2. The V gene end was trimmed by 0 bases and the J gene end by 8 bases; junction bases not matched to a gene: 7. Germline CDR1 reads SGHRS; CDR2 reads YFSETQ. CDR3 size: 15 residues. The chain's CDR3 is CASSLVASGRDEQFF. The CDR3 coding sequence is TGCGCCAGCAGCTTGGTGGCTAGCGGGCGGGATGAGCAGTTCTTC.

The J gene is TRBJ2-7, the V gene TRBV7-3; 8 nucleotides agree with TRBD1. The CDR3 loop spans 15 amino acids. Germline CDR1 reads SGHTA; CDR2 reads FQGTGA. Trimming removed 5 bases from V and 1 base from J; junction bases left unmatched: 7. CDR3 amino acids: CASSAGQGSSYEQYF. DNA for the CDR3: TGTGCCAGCAGCGCCGGACAGGGCTCTTCCTACGAGCAGTACTTC.

This rearrangement joins TRBV4-1 to TRBJ1-2; 8 bases align to TRBD1. The CDR3 is made up of 17 amino acids. CDR1 and CDR2 from the germline V gene are MGHRA and YSYEKL. V was pared by 1 base and J by 3 bases, with 10 bases of the junction left unmatched. The CDR3 sequence: CASSQVEGQGGDYGYTF. Written as DNA, the CDR3 is TGCGCCAGCAGCCAAGTGGAAGGACAGGGTGGTGACTATGGCTACACCTTC.

This chain links TRBV5-1 with TRBJ1-2; D remains unclear. The CDR3 has 13 residues. CDR1 is SGHRS, CDR2 YFSETQ, per germline. Trimming left V 7 bases short and J 5 bases short, with 15 bases between. The CDR3 DNA follows: TGCGCCAGCGGTCCAGAGGGTGGGTATGGCTACACCTTC. This sequence encodes CASGPEGGYGYTF.

The rearrangement links TRBV9 to TRBJ1-2; unclear D gene. The CDR3 spans 12 residues. V gave up 4 bases and J gave up 8 bases, with 12 bases separating them. Germline CDR1 SGDLS, CDR2 YYNGEE. CDR3 DNA: TGTGCCAGCAGCTCGCAGGAGGCCGGCTACACCTTC. Its protein product is CASSSQEAGYTF.

The chain joins TRBV5-6 to TRBJ1-1; TRBD1 matches at 8 bases. The CDR3 length is 15 residues. V gave up 4 bases and J gave up 1 base; unmatched junction bases: 6. Germline V CDR1 and CDR2: SGHDT, YYEEEE. In DNA, the CDR3 is TGTGCCAGCAGCCAAGACAGGGGTACGAACACTGAAGCTTTCTTT. Translation gives CASSQDRGTNTEAFF.